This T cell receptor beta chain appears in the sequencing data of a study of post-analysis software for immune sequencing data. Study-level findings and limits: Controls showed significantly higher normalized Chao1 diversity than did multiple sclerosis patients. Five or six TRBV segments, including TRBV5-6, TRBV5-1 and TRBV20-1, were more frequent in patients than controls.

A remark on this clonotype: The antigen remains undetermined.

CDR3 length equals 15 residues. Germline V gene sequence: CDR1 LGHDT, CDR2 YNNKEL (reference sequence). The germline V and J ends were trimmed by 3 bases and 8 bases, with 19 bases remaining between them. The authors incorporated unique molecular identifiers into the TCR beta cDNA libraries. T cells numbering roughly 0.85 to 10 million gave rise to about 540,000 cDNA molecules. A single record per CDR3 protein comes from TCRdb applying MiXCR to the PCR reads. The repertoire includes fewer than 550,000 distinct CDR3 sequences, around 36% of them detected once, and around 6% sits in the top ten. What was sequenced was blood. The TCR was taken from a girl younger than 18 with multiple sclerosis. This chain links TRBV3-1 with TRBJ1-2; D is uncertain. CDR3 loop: CASSQDAIRIVGYTF. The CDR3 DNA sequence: TGTGCCAGCAGCCAGGATGCGATTCGGATTGTAGGCTACACCTTC.